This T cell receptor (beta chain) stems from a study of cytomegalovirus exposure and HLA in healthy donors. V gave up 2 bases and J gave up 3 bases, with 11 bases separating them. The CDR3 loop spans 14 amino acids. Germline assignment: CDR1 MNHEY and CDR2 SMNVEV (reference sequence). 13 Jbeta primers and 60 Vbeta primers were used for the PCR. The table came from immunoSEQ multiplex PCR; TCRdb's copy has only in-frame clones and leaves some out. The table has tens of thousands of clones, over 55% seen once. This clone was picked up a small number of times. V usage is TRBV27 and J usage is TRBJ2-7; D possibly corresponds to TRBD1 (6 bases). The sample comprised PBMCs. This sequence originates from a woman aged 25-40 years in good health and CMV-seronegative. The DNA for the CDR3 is TGTGCCAGCAGTTTAGGTACAGGGCTCTACGAGCAGTACTTC. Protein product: CASSLGTGLYEQYF.